Each of the 20 T cell receptor beta chains below was sequenced from the same sample in a study of persistence of HIV-infected CD4 T cells. This was the immunoSEQ version 4 assay in survey mode. Profiling relied on immunoSEQ multiplex PCR, and the TCRdb table lists in-frame clones only, not all of them. Here the sample spans tens of thousands of clones, under 85% being singletons. Lysates of CMV-infected fibroblasts at approximately 10 ug/mL stimulated these cells. CD40L/CD69 double-negative CD45RO-high memory CD4+ T cells were collected. These TCRs are of unknown antigen specificity. Sequences were derived from CD4+ T cells sorted from PBMCs after approximately 19-hour stimulation, sampled from a patient who received antiretroviral therapy. These receptors were obtained from an adult man with HIV who was CMV-seropositive.

V gene TRBV9 combines with J gene TRBJ1-3, with a possible D match to TRBD1 (5 bases). This CDR3 has 15 amino acids. Deletions cut 4 bases from V and 1 base from J, with 12 bases between. Germline CDR1 reads SGDLS; CDR2 reads YYNGEE. In nucleotides, the CDR3 is TGTGCCAGCAGCCCCAGAGGGGAATCTGGAAACACCATATATTTT. Its protein product is CASSPRGESGNTIYF.

V is TRBV6-5 and J is TRBJ1-2; 8 nucleotides agree with TRBD1. The CDR3 is 12 residues long. Per germline, CDR1 MNHEY and CDR2 SVGAGI. With 9 bases clipped from V and 5 bases from J, the junction kept 5 bases outside the gene matches. In DNA, the CDR3 is TGTGCCAGGGCGGACAGGGAATATGGCTACACCTTC. Translation: CARADREYGYTF.

This clone was seen a single time. The chain recombines TRBV11-2 with TRBJ2-7, with a weak D call TRBD1 (5 bases). Per the germline V gene, CDR1 is SGHAT and CDR2 is FQNNGV. V was pared by 0 bases and J by 3 bases, with 15 bases between. The CDR3 is 16 amino acids. The CDR3: CASSLETWQGYYEQYF. CDR3 bases: TGTGCCAGCAGCTTAGAGACGTGGCAGGGATACTACGAGCAGTACTTC.

The chain employs TRBV5-5 and TRBJ2-2; 8 nucleotides align to TRBD1. The trim removed 3 bases at V and 5 bases at J, leaving 6 bases unmatched. Germline-derived CDR1 and CDR2 are SGHKS and YYEKEE (reference sequence). The CDR3 runs 15 residues. CDR3 coding DNA: TGTGCCAGCAGCTACCAGGGGGCGCAGACCGGGGAGCTGTTTTTT. Its protein product is CASSYQGAQTGELFF.

This chain connects TRBV24-1 to TRBJ2-3; 9 positions agree with TRBD2. Germline CDR1 reads KGHDR; CDR2 reads SFDVKD. V shed 9 bases, J shed 6 bases, and the junction held 6 bases outside the gene matches. The CDR3 totals 13 residues. CDR3 region: CATRTSDGDTQYF. Written as DNA, the CDR3 is TGTGCCACCCGGACTAGCGACGGGGATACGCAGTATTTT.

The chain employs TRBV19 and TRBJ1-1; a weak D match, TRBD1 (6 bases). The V and J ends lost 5 bases and 7 bases respectively, with 14 bases between them. The V gene's germline CDR1 is LNHDA and CDR2 SQIVND (reference sequence). The CDR3 is 13 residues long. The CDR3 nucleotides read TGTGCCAGTAGTCGACAGGAGGGGGGTGAAGCTTTCTTT. Protein: CASSRQEGGEAFF. Full variable domain (remainder filled in from reference TRBV19 and TRBJ1-1): DGGITQSPKYLFRKEGQNVTLSCEQNLNHDAMYWYRQDPGQGLRLIYYSQIVNDFQKGDIAEGYSVSREKKESFPLTVTSAQKNPTAFYLCASSRQEGGEAFFGQGTRLTVV.

CDR3 amino acids: CASSRGTNSPLHF. CDR3 DNA sequence: TGTGCCAGCTCTAGGGGGACCAATTCACCCCTCCACTTT. This sequence joins TRBV18 and TRBJ1-6; tentative D call: TRBD1 (6 bases). The length of the CDR3 is 13 residues. Germline V gene sequence: CDR1 KGHSH, CDR2 LQKENI. V shed 6 bases and J shed 7 bases, with 10 bases lying between them.

This clone was detected a few times. The chain is built from TRBV30 and TRBJ1-1; weak D call: TRBD1 (6 bases). CDR1 and CDR2 (germline): GTSNPN, SVGIG (reference sequence). V lost 4 bases and J lost 8, with 20 bases in between. The CDR3 has 14 residues. The CDR3 DNA reads TGTGCCTGGACCCTCGGTGGGGGCCGTCTGGAAGCTTTCTTT. Amino acids: CAWTLGGGRLEAFF.

The V gene is TRBV9, the J gene TRBJ2-5; a weak D match, TRBD1 (6 bases). There are 12 residues in the CDR3. The ends were cut back, 3 bases at V and 5 bases at J, with 8 bases in the middle. Germline values: CDR1 SGDLS, CDR2 YYNGEE. The CDR3 DNA is TGTGCCAGCAGCGCAGGGGACGAGACCCAGTACTTC. Its translation: CASSAGDETQYF.

This clone has just a few counts. V is TRBV19 and J is TRBJ2-4; 15 positions match TRBD2. Germline CDR1 and CDR2: LNHDA and SQIVND (reference sequence). This CDR3 region has 17 residues. V was pared by 3 bases and J by 5 bases, with 5 bases of the junction left unmatched. The CDR3 protein is CASSIGLAGGPQNIQYF. DNA for the CDR3: TGTGCCAGTAGTATCGGACTAGCGGGAGGGCCTCAAAACATTCAGTACTTC.

The CDR3 reads CASSLSRLAGGHFEQYF. CDR3 bases: TGTGCCAGCAGTTTAAGTCGTCTAGCGGGGGGGCACTTCGAGCAGTACTTC. V usage is TRBV28 and J usage is TRBJ2-7; TRBD2 aligns across 12 bases. Germline lookup yields CDR1 MDHEN and CDR2 SYDVKM. This CDR3 spans 17 amino acids. The junction had 11 bases not matched to a gene; V was cut back by 2 bases and J by 6 bases. Full variable domain (missing parts from reference TRBV28 and TRBJ2-7): DVKVTQSSRYLVKRTGEKVFLECVQDMDHENMFWYRQDPGLGLRLIYFSYDVKMKEKGDIPEGYSVSREKKERFSLILESASTNQTSMYLCASSLSRLAGGHFEQYFGPGTRLTVT.

V and J are TRBV5-6 and TRBJ2-1, with D perhaps matching TRBD2 (5 bases). This CDR3 is 15 amino acids long. With 4 bases removed from V and 10 bases from J, the gap between germline ends came to 21 bases. Germline V gives CDR1 SGHDT, CDR2 YYEEEE. The CDR3 DNA follows: TGTGCCAGCAGCCCGTCGAGACGGGGATGGAGAGAGCAGTTCTTC. It translates to CASSPSRRGWREQFF. Full variable domain (rest looked up from reference TRBV5-6 and TRBJ2-1): DAGVTQSPTHLIKTRGQQVTLRCSPKSGHDTVSWYQQALGQGPQFIFQYYEEEERQRGNFPDRFSGHQFPNYSSELNVNALLLGDSALYLCASSPSRRGWREQFFGPGTRLTVL.

This clone is a singleton in its sample. The chain uses TRBV5-1 and TRBJ2-5; the D gene is possibly TRBD2 (6 bases). CDR3 length: 18 residues. Deletions cut 1 base from V and 2 bases from J, with 21 bases between. Germline loops: CDR1 SGHRS, CDR2 YFSETQ. Here the CDR3 DNA reads TGCGCCAGCAGCTTGCTGGAGACTAGTCCCTTCCCGCAAGAGACCCAGTACTTC. Protein sequence: CASSLLETSPFPQETQYF.

The chain carries TRBV4-3 and TRBJ1-5; D unresolved. The CDR3 extends over 15 amino acids. Per germline, CDR1 LGHNA and CDR2 YSLEER. The V gene lost 1 base and the J gene lost 6 bases, with 13 bases spanning the gap. The CDR3 spells CASSQAVRASQPQHF. For the CDR3, the DNA is TGCGCCAGCAGCCAAGCGGTCCGGGCGAGTCAGCCCCAGCATTTT.

The chain couples TRBV5-5 to TRBJ1-1; weak D call: TRBD1 (6 bases). CDR3 length equals 14 residues. Trimming removed 6 bases from V and 4 bases from J, with 16 bases in between. Per germline, CDR1 SGHKS and CDR2 YYEKEE (reference sequence). CDR3 DNA: TGTGCCAGCACAGGGGTTCAAGTGGCCACTGAAGCTTTCTTT. It codes for CASTGVQVATEAFF.

The DNA for the CDR3 is TGTGCCAGCAGCCTACTAGCGGGGAAGGACAATGAGCAGTTCTTC. Translation: CASSLLAGKDNEQFF. V is TRBV3-1 (or the pseudogene TRBV3-2) and J is TRBJ2-1; the match to TRBD2 covers 10 bases. The J segment lost 5 bases and the V segment lost 4 bases, leaving 5 bases of the junction unmatched. This CDR3 is built from 15 residues. Germline CDR1 is LGHDT and CDR2 is YNNKEL (reference sequence).

The rearrangement uses TRBV10-2 and TRBJ1-1; D unresolved. V was shortened by 6 bases and J by 2 bases, with 7 bases between the two germline ends. CDR1 is WSHSY, CDR2 SAAADI, per germline. The CDR3 has 12 amino acids. CDR3 sequence reads: CASRSGNTEAFF. CDR3 DNA: TGCGCCAGCAGATCGGGTAACACTGAAGCTTTCTTT.

The V call is TRBV7-6, the J call TRBJ1-3, with D possibly being TRBD1 (6 bases). V gave up 5 bases and J gave up 6 bases, with 17 bases separating them. The CDR3 runs 15 residues. In germline, CDR1 is SGHVS, CDR2 FNYEAQ. The CDR3 sequence is CASSQVRGRENTIYF. CDR3 coding DNA: TGTGCCAGCAGCCAAGTCAGGGGAAGGGAAAACACCATATATTTT.

In its sample, this clone was seen once. The V call is TRBV5-6, the J call TRBJ2-2; 9 nucleotides line up with TRBD1. The CDR3 spans 14 residues. V lost 4 bases to trimming and J lost 6 bases; unmatched junction nucleotides: 4. Germline V gene data show CDR1 as SGHDT and CDR2 as YYEEEE. DNA for the CDR3: TGTGCCAGCAGCGAGGACAGGGGCGCCGGGGAGCTGTTTTTT. As protein: CASSEDRGAGELFF.

This chain links TRBV7-6 with TRBJ2-6; D is uncertain. Germline V gene lookup returns CDR1 SGHVS and CDR2 FNYEAQ. This CDR3 comprises 15 residues. The germline V and J ends were trimmed by 2 bases and 0 bases, with 5 bases remaining between them. The CDR3 spells CASSLLSSGANVLTF. In nucleotides, the CDR3 is TGTGCCAGCAGCTTATTGAGCTCTGGGGCCAACGTCCTGACTTTC. The full variable domain, in which reference TRBV7-6 and TRBJ2-6 provide the parts outside the CDR3, is GAGVSQSPRYKVTKRGQDVALRCDPISGHVSLYWYRQALGQGPEFLTYFNYEAQQDKSGLPNDRFSAERPEGSISTLTIQRTEQRDSAMYRCASSLLSSGANVLTFGAGSRLTVL.